These T cell receptor beta chains were read from a single sample in a study of response to subunit inactivated influenza vaccine. TCRdb reprocessed the RT-PCR reads via MiXCR and lists one record per CDR3 protein. The sample gives 250,000 to 350,000 distinct CDR3 sequences, approximately 21% of which show up once; under 13% is in the top ten. Sequenced here: PBMCs from blood, sampled less than 22 months after vaccination. The receptors come from a man in his fifties or sixties who received an inactivated influenza vaccine. Both conserved end residues are trimmed from each CDR3. Part of the rows lack a size; the others show once, few, many or a class for expanded clones.

NA,TRBV19,TRBJ1-1,ASRLGGAEAF
few,TRBV6-1,TRBJ2-3,ASRPGTWGSTDTQY
many,TRBV28,TRBJ1-2,ASGYQANYGYT
NA,TRBV24-1,TRBJ2-7,ATSTGWGTGEQY
few,TRBV20-1,TRBJ2-7,SASRTGVISEQY
few,TRBV27,TRBJ2-1,ASSLDRVNNEQF
NA,TRBV29-1,TRBJ2-7,SVEGPRDRGYEQY
few,TRBV18,TRBJ1-6,ASSASGTSNSPLH
NA,TRBV7-2,TRBJ1-2,ASSHRGNYGYT
few,TRBV29-1,TRBJ2-3,SVDGGRTDTQY
once,TRBV7-3,TRBJ2-2,ASSHSSNTGELF
few,TRBV6-2/TRBV6-3,TRBJ2-1,ASSYSPLGGLYNEQF
NA,TRBV6-2/TRBV6-3,TRBJ1-1,ASSYRGIGRGQTEAF
many,TRBV20-1,TRBJ1-2,SARPIRHYGYT
NA,TRBV28,TRBJ1-1,ASSLSGTIGTAF
NA,TRBV10-3,TRBJ2-1,AISETGATSGVYNEQF
few,TRBV15,TRBJ2-1,ATSRDTSGVFNEQF
NA,TRBV10-3,TRBJ2-2,AISPVSGANTGELF
few,TRBV7-2,TRBJ2-1,ASSLGSGGPNEQF
few,TRBV7-2,TRBJ2-1,ASSPGPGVMQF
few,TRBV12-3/TRBV12-4,TRBJ1-2,ASTSRGLSTYGYT
many,TRBV20-1,TRBJ2-1,SARPTVRASYNEQF
once,TRBV15,TRBJ2-7,ATSGAGGTYEQY
few,TRBV20-1,TRBJ2-1,SARSSGGASYNEQF
few,TRBV2,TRBJ1-2,ASSRKDLSNYGYT
few,TRBV3-1,TRBJ1-1,ASSQVHRGPGTEAF
few,TRBV29-1,TRBJ2-5,SVEEAGFYQETQY
NA,TRBV7-9,TRBJ1-6,ASSLGQGVNSPLH
NA,TRBV5-8,TRBJ1-5,ASSLELGRNQPQH
NA,TRBV4-3,TRBJ1-4,ASSQAHPLVSAQPIPNEKLF
NA,TRBV4-3,TRBJ1-5,ASSQDMTVINQPQH
few,TRBV5-1,TRBJ1-2,ASSLAASPGQGAKGYT
NA,TRBV7-2,TRBJ2-5,ASSLQRGVQETQY
NA,TRBV6-2/TRBV6-3,TRBJ1-2,ASSRDRGLYGYT
few,TRBV5-1,TRBJ1-2,ASSFTPNYGYT
few,TRBV12-3/TRBV12-4,TRBJ2-2,ASSMVGTANTGELF
few,TRBV6-1,TRBJ2-3,ASIAPGTDTQY
NA,TRBV27,TRBJ2-7,ASSYRSGLSYEQY
few,TRBV29-1,TRBJ2-2,SVVDRANTGELF
few,TRBV4-3,TRBJ2-2,ASSRSGLASTGELF
NA,TRBV7-9,TRBJ2-4,ASSVGTLVDIQY
few,TRBV5-1,TRBJ2-3,ASSLDGTAADTQY
NA,TRBV5-6,TRBJ2-1,ASSPTGLALEQF
NA,TRBV24-1,TRBJ2-2,ATSAQDRGSTGELF
few,TRBV4-1,TRBJ1-6,ASSNGQVDNSPLH
NA,TRBV6-1,TRBJ2-5,ASRAPTSGSKTQY
NA,TRBV12-3/TRBV12-4,TRBJ2-5,ASSLTARETQY
NA,TRBV9,TRBJ1-6,ASSGTRRLYNSPLH
NA,TRBV29-1,TRBJ2-5,SVDGEHGARETQY
many,TRBV29-1,TRBJ1-2,SARWDYGYT
NA,TRBV20-1,TRBJ1-2,SASPGWRSGYT